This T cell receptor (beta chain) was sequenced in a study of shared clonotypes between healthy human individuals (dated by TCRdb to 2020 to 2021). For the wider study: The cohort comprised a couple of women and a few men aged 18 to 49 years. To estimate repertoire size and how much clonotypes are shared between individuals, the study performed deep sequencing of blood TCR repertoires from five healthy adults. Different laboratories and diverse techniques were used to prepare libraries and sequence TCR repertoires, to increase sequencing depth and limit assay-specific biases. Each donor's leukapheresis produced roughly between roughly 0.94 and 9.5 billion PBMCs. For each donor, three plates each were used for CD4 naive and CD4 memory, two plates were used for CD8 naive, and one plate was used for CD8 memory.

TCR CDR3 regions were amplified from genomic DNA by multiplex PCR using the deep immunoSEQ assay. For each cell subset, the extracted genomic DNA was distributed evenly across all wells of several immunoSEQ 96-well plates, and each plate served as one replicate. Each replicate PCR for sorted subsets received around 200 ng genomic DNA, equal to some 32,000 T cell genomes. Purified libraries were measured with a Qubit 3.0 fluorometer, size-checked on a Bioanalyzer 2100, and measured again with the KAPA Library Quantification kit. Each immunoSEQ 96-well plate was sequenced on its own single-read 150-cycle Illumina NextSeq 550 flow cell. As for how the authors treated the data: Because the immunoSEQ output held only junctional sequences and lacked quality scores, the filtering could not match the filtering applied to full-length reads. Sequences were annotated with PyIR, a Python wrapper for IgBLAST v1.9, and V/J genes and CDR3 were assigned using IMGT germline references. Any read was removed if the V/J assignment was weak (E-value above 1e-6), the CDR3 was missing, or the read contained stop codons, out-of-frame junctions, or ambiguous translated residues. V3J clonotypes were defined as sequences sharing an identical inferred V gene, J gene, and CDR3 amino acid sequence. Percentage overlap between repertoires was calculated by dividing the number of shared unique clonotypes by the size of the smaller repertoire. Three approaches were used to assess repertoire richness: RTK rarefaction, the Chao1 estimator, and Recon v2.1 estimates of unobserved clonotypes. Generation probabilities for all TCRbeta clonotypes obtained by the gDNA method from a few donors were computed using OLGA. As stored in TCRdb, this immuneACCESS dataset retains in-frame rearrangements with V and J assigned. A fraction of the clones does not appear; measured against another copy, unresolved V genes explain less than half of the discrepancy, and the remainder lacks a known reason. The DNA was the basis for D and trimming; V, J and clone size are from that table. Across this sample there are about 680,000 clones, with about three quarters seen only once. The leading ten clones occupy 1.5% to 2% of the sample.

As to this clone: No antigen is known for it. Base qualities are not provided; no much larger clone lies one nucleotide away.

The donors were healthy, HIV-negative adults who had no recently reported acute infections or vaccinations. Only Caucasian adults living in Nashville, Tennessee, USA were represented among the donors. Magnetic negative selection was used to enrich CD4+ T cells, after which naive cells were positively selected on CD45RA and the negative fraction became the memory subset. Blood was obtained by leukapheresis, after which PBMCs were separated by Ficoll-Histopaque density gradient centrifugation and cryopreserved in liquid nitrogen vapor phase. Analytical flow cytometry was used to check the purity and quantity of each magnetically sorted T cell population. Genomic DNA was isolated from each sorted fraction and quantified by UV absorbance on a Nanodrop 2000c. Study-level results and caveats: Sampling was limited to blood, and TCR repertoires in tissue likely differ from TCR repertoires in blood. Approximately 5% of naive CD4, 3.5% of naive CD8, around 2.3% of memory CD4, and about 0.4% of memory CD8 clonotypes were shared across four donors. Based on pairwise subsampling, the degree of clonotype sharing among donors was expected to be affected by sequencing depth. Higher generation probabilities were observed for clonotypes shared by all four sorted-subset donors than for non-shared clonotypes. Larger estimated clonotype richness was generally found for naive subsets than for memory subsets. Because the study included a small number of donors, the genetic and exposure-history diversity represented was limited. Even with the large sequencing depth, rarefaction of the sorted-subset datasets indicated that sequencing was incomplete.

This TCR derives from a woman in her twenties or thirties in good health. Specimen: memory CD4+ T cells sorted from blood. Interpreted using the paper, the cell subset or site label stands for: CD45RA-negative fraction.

The nucleotide sequence is given as TGTGCCAGCAGTTCTTCCGGGAGTTCGAACACCGGGGAGCTGTTTTTT. Its amino acids are CASSSSGSSNTGELFF. The rearranged segments are TRBV28 and TRBJ2-2; D gene: possibly TRBD2, on 6 matching bases. The germline V gene sets CDR1 to MDHEN and CDR2 to SYDVKM. Measured from the cysteine to the phenylalanine, the CDR3 is 16 residues long. Kept here is only the CDR3 DNA, which spans 48 bases and is read in frame from base 1. At the junction V is shortened by 4 bases and J by 0 bases, with 12 bases in between.